These 24 T cell receptor beta chains originate from one sample sequenced in a study of shared clonotypes between healthy human individuals. CD45RO-negative CD8 cells positively selected for CCR7 made up the naive population, which excluded terminally differentiated effector memory CD45RA+ cells. Produced via immunoSEQ multiplex PCR; TCRdb's table is partial and in-frame only. The data show 2 million to 2.5 million clones, about 93% seen once. Sequencing input: naive CD8+ T cells from PBMCs. All receptors derive from a man aged 18 to 35 in good health. Some clones in this sample may be carry-over from other donors' samples.

This clone was seen just once. The rearrangement links TRBV5-1 to TRBJ2-7; 7 bases fit TRBD1. The CDR3 length is 15 residues. V gave up 5 bases and J gave up 0 bases; unmatched junction bases: 8. Germline CDR1 and CDR2: SGHRS and YFSETQ. The CDR3 loop reads CASREATGFSYEQYF. In DNA, the CDR3 is TGCGCCAGCAGGGAAGCGACAGGGTTCTCCTACGAGCAGTACTTC.

CDR3 sequence reads: CASSPRLTRSGRATGELFF. In DNA, the CDR3 is TGTGCCAGCAGTCCCCGACTTACCCGGAGCGGGAGGGCTACCGGGGAGCTGTTTTTT. This chain links TRBV28 with TRBJ2-2; 10 bases fit TRBD2. The V segment lost 5 bases and the J segment 5 bases; nucleotides outside the gene matches: 17. Germline V gene sequence: CDR1 MDHEN, CDR2 SYDVKM. The CDR3 consists of 19 residues.

The chain combines TRBV11-2 with TRBJ2-7; D is undetermined. V was trimmed by 5 bases and J by 2 bases, leaving 16 bases between them. The CDR3 totals 15 residues. CDR1 and CDR2 from the germline V gene are SGHAT and FQNNGV. The CDR3 sequence is CASSPGPAGAYEQYF. In nucleotides, the CDR3 is TGTGCCAGCAGCCCTGGGCCGGCAGGCGCCTACGAGCAGTACTTC. Using reference TRBV11-2 and TRBJ2-7 for the parts outside the CDR3, the full variable domain is EAGVAQSPRYKIIEKRQSVAFWCNPISGHATLYWYQQILGQGPKLLIQFQNNGVVDDSQLPKDRFSAERLKGVDSTLKIQPAKLEDSAVYLCASSPGPAGAYEQYFGPGTRLTVT.

Of note for this clone: The same CDR3 also results from other DNA sequences found in this sample. The chain recombines TRBV9 with TRBJ2-7, with 7 bases fitting TRBD2. In germline, CDR1 is SGDLS, CDR2 YYNGEE. This CDR3 has 15 amino acids. Trimming took 0 bases from V and 3 from J; bases not matched to a gene: 6. The DNA for the CDR3 is TGTGCCAGCAGCGTAGACCCGGGGGGTGGCTACGAGCAGTACTTC. It yields the protein CASSVDPGGGYEQYF.

J is TRBJ2-7 and V is TRBV28, with 8 bases that match TRBD1. Germline CDR1 MDHEN, CDR2 SYDVKM. The J segment lost 4 bases and the V segment lost 8 bases, leaving 7 bases of the junction unmatched. The CDR3 covers 13 residues. The CDR3 DNA is TGTGCCAGCGCGGCAGGGGGCAGGTACGAGCAGTACTTC. Translating gives CASAAGGRYEQYF.

This clone was detected only once. This CDR3 is also generated by other DNA sequences in the sample. V usage is TRBV15 and J usage is TRBJ2-2; no clear D gene. Germline V gene lookup returns CDR1 LNHNV and CDR2 YYDKDF (reference sequence). The CDR3 spans 12 residues. The V end lost 1 base, the J end lost 8 bases, and 5 bases lay between the germline ends. The CDR3 sequence is CATSRGAGELFF. CDR3 coding DNA: TGTGCCACCAGCAGAGGGGCAGGGGAGCTGTTTTTT.

This clone occurred a few times. The rearrangement uses TRBV5-4 and TRBJ1-1; no reliable D call. The V end lost 1 base, the J end lost 2 bases, and 6 bases lay between the germline ends. Per germline, CDR1 SGHNT and CDR2 YYREEE (reference sequence). The CDR3 runs to 13 residues. The CDR3 loop reads CASSLWDNTEAFF. For the CDR3, the DNA is TGTGCCAGCAGCTTGTGGGATAACACTGAAGCTTTCTTT.

The gene calls are TRBV9 and TRBJ2-2; tentatively, D is TRBD2 (6 bases). Trimming took 3 bases from V and 7 from J, leaving 10 bases between them. This CDR3 is 13 amino acids long. CDR1 is SGDLS, CDR2 YYNGEE, per germline. The CDR3 bases are TGTGCCAGCAGCGGGAGGGACCTCGGGGAGCTGTTTTTT. It codes for CASSGRDLGELFF.

The chain combines TRBV19 with TRBJ2-1; 12 nucleotides align to TRBD2. V lost 10 bases, J lost 9 bases, and 10 bases stayed unmatched. Germline values: CDR1 LNHDA, CDR2 SQIVND (reference sequence). The CDR3 contains 14 residues. The CDR3 region has the DNA TGTGCCACTGCGACTAGCGGGAGTAGTACTGAGCAGTTCTTC. It specifies CATATSGSSTEQFF.

The chain couples TRBV5-4 to TRBJ2-5; the D gene could be TRBD1 or TRBD2 (5 bases each). Germline V gene data show CDR1 as SGHNT and CDR2 as YYREEE (reference sequence). V was clipped by 0 bases and J by 9 bases, with 21 bases between them. The CDR3 length is 16 residues. CDR3 coding DNA: TGTGCCAGCAGCTTGGCCGAGGTAGAGGGCCCCAGGGCCCAGTACTTC. It codes for CASSLAEVEGPRAQYF.

The rearrangement links TRBV28 to TRBJ1-2; D is unclear. The CDR3 has 13 residues. From germline, CDR1 is MDHEN and CDR2 SYDVKM. The V end lost 2 bases, the J end lost 4 bases, and 8 bases lay between the germline ends. The CDR3 nucleotides are TGTGCCAGCAGTTTAACCGGATCCTATGGCTACACCTTC. It yields the protein CASSLTGSYGYTF.

The V call is TRBV5-1, the J call TRBJ2-7, with 16 bases lining up with TRBD2. This CDR3 is 17 amino acids long. Germline V lookup: CDR1 SGHRS, CDR2 YFSETQ. V was clipped by 5 bases and J by 0 bases; unmatched bases: 5. This CDR3 is CASRGLAGGNFSYEQYF. CDR3 in DNA: TGCGCCAGCAGGGGACTAGCGGGAGGGAATTTCTCCTACGAGCAGTACTTC.

The chain recombines TRBV5-6 with TRBJ2-7, with 8 bases lining up with TRBD2. The ends lost 1 base at V and 3 bases at J; junction bases unmatched: 9. CDR1 and CDR2 (germline): SGHDT, YYEEEE. CDR3 size: 16 residues. As DNA, the CDR3 is TGTGCCAGCAGCTTGTTGGTACTAGCGGAGGACTACGAGCAGTACTTC. This translates into CASSLLVLAEDYEQYF.

With regard to this clone: The same CDR3 arises from other DNA sequences in this sample as well. The rearrangement links TRBV4-3 to TRBJ2-7; TRBD2 agrees at 8 bases. This CDR3 has 15 amino acids. CDR1 LGHNA and CDR2 YSLEER come from the germline V gene. Trimming at V came to 1 base and at J to 2 bases, leaving 4 bases not matched to a gene. Here the CDR3 reads CASSQGTGGPYEQYF. The CDR3, as DNA: TGCGCCAGCAGCCAAGGTACGGGAGGGCCCTACGAGCAGTACTTC.

V is TRBV5-6 and J is TRBJ2-5; 7 nucleotides match TRBD2. The J segment lost 0 bases and the V segment lost 0 bases, leaving 2 bases of the junction unmatched. This CDR3 contains 15 residues. In germline, CDR1 is SGHDT, CDR2 YYEEEE. The CDR3 protein is CASSLVTSDQETQYF. The CDR3, as DNA: TGTGCCAGCAGCTTGGTCACTAGCGACCAAGAGACCCAGTACTTC.

The chain employs TRBV9 and TRBJ1-1; D possibly corresponds to TRBD1 (5 bases). V was pared by 4 bases and J by 7 bases, with 20 bases between. CDR1 and CDR2 (germline): SGDLS, YYNGEE. This CDR3 has 15 amino acids. CDR3 bases: TGTGCCAGCAGCCCAACAAAGGAGGCGGGGCGTGAAGCTTTCTTT. Its protein product is CASSPTKEAGREAFF.

This rearrangement joins TRBV29-1 to TRBJ2-7, with D unclear. Per the germline V gene, CDR1 is SQVTM and CDR2 is ANQGSEA. The germline V and J ends were trimmed by 8 bases and 1 base, with 21 bases remaining between them. The CDR3 is made up of 15 amino acids. Written as DNA, the CDR3 is TGCAGCCCTGATGTGTTGGCTACCCCATCCTACGAGCAGTACTTC. This sequence encodes CSPDVLATPSYEQYF.

The chain couples TRBV29-1 to TRBJ1-1; 7 bases match TRBD1. From germline, CDR1 is SQVTM and CDR2 ANQGSEA. Unmatched junction bases numbered 6, after V lost 0 bases and J lost 2 bases. This CDR3 has 15 residues. In nucleotides, the CDR3 is TGCAGCGTTGAAGATCGAGGGGGCTTAAACACTGAAGCTTTCTTT. Translation gives CSVEDRGGLNTEAFF.

On this clone itself: This sample also contains other DNA sequences that code for the same CDR3. CDR3 in amino acids: CASSLEGQSYEQYF. CDR3 nucleotides: TGTGCCAGCAGCTTAGAGGGGCAATCCTACGAGCAGTACTTC. The rearrangement links TRBV7-9 to TRBJ2-7; D possibly corresponds to TRBD1 (5 bases). Germline CDR1 and CDR2: SEHNR and FQNEAQ (reference sequence). With 1 base removed from V and 1 base from J, the gap between germline ends came to 8 bases. The CDR3 length is 14 residues.

The chain uses TRBV7-2 and TRBJ2-3, with 7 bases aligning to TRBD2. J lost 9 bases, V lost 5 bases, and 5 bases had no gene match. CDR1 and CDR2 (germline): SGHTA, FQGNSA. The CDR3 length is 12 residues. Here the CDR3 DNA reads TGTGCCAGCAGCCCTGGGGGGGGAACGCAGTATTTT. It codes for CASSPGGGTQYF.

V usage is TRBV27 and J usage is TRBJ2-3, with D unresolved. This CDR3 has 14 residues. CDR1 and CDR2 (germline): MNHEY, SMNVEV (reference sequence). Trimming left V 4 bases short and J 2 bases short, with 10 bases between. The DNA for the CDR3 is TGTGCCAGCAGTTACGGCCGATACACAGATACGCAGTATTTT. Protein sequence: CASSYGRYTDTQYF.

This clone was observed a single time. The chain carries TRBV25-1 and TRBJ2-2; tentative D call: TRBD1 (6 bases). Trimming shortened V by 8 bases and J by 2 bases, and 12 bases separated the two germline ends. Germline lookup yields CDR1 MGHDK and CDR2 SYGVNS. The CDR3 totals 14 residues. The CDR3 region has the DNA TGTGCCAGCGAGACAGGACCAAACACCGGGGAGCTGTTTTTT. Protein sequence: CASETGPNTGELFF.

The J gene is TRBJ2-3, the V gene TRBV9; 7 nucleotides agree with TRBD1. Germline CDR1 is SGDLS and CDR2 is YYNGEE. With 3 bases clipped from V and 1 base from J, the junction kept 14 bases outside the gene matches. This CDR3 spans 18 amino acids. The CDR3 DNA reads as TGTGCCAGCAGCGCCCCCACATCTACAGGGGACCGCACAGATACGCAGTATTTT. It is translated as CASSAPTSTGDRTDTQYF.

As concerns this clone: Other nucleotide sequences from this sample produce the same CDR3. The CDR3, as DNA: TGTGCCAGCAGACAGGGATACAATCAGCCCCAGCATTTT. Encoded protein: CASRQGYNQPQHF. The chain has TRBV6-5 and TRBJ1-5; perhaps TRBD1 as D (6 bases). The CDR3 spans 13 residues. Trimming cost V 6 bases and J 3 bases, with 9 bases left between them. Germline V CDR1 and CDR2: MNHEY, SVGAGI.